This T cell receptor beta chain came from a study of human T cells and chemical hapten exposure. Sample time point: patch test 1, 2 weeks after DPC sensitization. Described treatment: therapeutic diphenylcyclopropenone sensitization with weekly scalp DPC. In the authors' methods: TCR counts had a median of approximately 96,000 per sample and spanned roughly 23,224 to 690,600. TCRdb re-called the RACE reads through MiXCR, storing one row per CDR3 protein. TCRdb's processing, not the study's, gives the V and J calls here. The top ten clones hold 8.4% of a sample with about 360,000 distinct CDR3 sequences, 6% to 8.5% of them seen once. The CDR3 has 15 residues. Germline assignment: CDR1 SGHVS and CDR2 FQNEAQ. V lost 5 bases to trimming and J lost 7 bases; unmatched junction nucleotides: 10.

The clonotype originates from a woman aged 18-35 years with alopecia areata. Some clones in this sample may be carry-over from other donors' samples. The chain joins TRBV7-8 to TRBJ1-5; 8 bases match TRBD1. This specimen consisted of whole blood, obtained in connection with sensitization to the hapten diphenylcyclopropenone (DPC). The CDR3 spells CASSPLDRDRQPQHF. The CDR3 nucleotides read TGTGCCAGCAGCCCCCTGGACAGGGATCGGCAGCCCCAGCATTTT.